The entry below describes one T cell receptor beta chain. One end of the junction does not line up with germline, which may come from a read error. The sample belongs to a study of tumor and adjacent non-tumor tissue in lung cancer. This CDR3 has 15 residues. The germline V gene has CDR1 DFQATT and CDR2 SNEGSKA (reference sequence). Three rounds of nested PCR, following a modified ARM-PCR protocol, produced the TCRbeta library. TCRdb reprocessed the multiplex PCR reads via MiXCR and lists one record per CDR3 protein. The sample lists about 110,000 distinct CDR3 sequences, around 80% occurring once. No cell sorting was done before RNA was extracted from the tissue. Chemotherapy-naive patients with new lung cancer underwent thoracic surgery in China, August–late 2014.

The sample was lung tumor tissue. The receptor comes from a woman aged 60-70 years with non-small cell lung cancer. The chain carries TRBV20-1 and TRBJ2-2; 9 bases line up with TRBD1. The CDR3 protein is CSARNPGQGAGLLLF. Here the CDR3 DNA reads TGCAGTGCTAGAAATCCGGGACAGGGAGCCGGGCTGCTGCTTTTT.